This TCR beta chain was found in a study of sequential checkpoint blockade in melanoma. Sequencing was performed with immunoSEQ multiplex PCR; in TCRdb, only in-frame clones are kept and a portion is missing. This sample has tens of thousands of clones, with around 88% found just once. This CDR3 has 15 residues. V dropped 3 bases and J dropped 9; count of bases not matched to a gene: 9. Germline-derived CDR1 and CDR2 are LNHDA and SQIVND (reference sequence). This clone appeared a few times. Treatment in this sample: randomized to nivolumab then ipilimumab (arm A) or the reverse (arm B). The receptor's source is a human donor with melanoma. The input for sequencing was CD8+ T cells sorted from blood (inferred from file names), taken from a patient given nivolumab and ipilimumab in sequence. The V gene is TRBV19, the J gene TRBJ2-1; TRBD1 matches at 9 bases. CDR3 residues: CASSIRDRAWGEQFF. In nucleotides, the CDR3 is TGTGCCAGTAGTATCCGGGACAGGGCATGGGGTGAGCAGTTCTTC.